One sample yielded the 27 T cell receptor beta chains listed below, sequenced in a study of blood T cell repertoires in COVID-19. Only in-frame clones appear in the TCRdb table, and some are missing; sequencing was by immunoSEQ multiplex PCR. The repertoire has over 50,000 clones, approximately 86% of them found once; the top ten carry more than 14%. Sequenced sample: peripheral blood. Source of these receptors: a human donor in a cohort sampled during active COVID-19.

Concerning this clone: At one boundary the junction diverges from the germline segment, which might be a read error. V usage is TRBV28 and J usage is TRBJ1-1, with D maybe TRBD1 (6 bases). Germline CDR1 MDHEN, CDR2 SYDVKM. The CDR3 sequence is 15 residues long. The CDR3 region is CASRLSAGANTETFF. The CDR3 DNA follows: TGTGCCAGCAGACTATCGGCAGGGGCGAACACTGAAACTTTCTTT.

The chain employs TRBV5-4 and TRBJ2-5; D gene unclear. From germline, CDR1 is SGHNT and CDR2 YYREEE (reference sequence). The ends were cut back, 5 bases at V and 4 bases at J, with 9 bases in the middle. This CDR3 spans 12 amino acids. The CDR3 here is CASSLPGETQYF. CDR3 DNA: TGTGCCAGCAGTTTGCCCGGAGAGACCCAGTACTTC.

The CDR3 region has the DNA TGTGCCAGCAGCCGGGACTTAGCGGGAGGCCGTGAGACCCAGTACTTC. Its translation is CASSRDLAGGRETQYF. The J gene is TRBJ2-5, the V gene TRBV11-2, with 10 nucleotides matching TRBD2. V lost 5 bases, J lost 5 bases, and 11 bases stayed unmatched. The V gene's germline CDR1 is SGHAT and CDR2 FQNNGV. The length of the CDR3 is 16 residues.

The chain is built from TRBV27 and TRBJ2-7; perhaps TRBD2 as D (6 bases). In germline, CDR1 is MNHEY, CDR2 SMNVEV (reference sequence). V lost 4 bases and J 3 bases, leaving 22 bases between the germline ends. The length of the CDR3 is 17 residues. The CDR3 DNA sequence: TGTGCCAGCAGTTCCCCCGGGGGAGTTAATAAAGGCTACGAGCAGTACTTC. This gives the protein CASSSPGGVNKGYEQYF.

The chain has TRBV29-1 and TRBJ2-7; D is perhaps TRBD2 (5 bases). The CDR3 is 13 amino acids. Germline V lookup: CDR1 SQVTM, CDR2 ANQGSEA. The CDR3 reads CIPPRGSGNEQYF. CDR3 nucleotide sequence: TGCATCCCCCCGCGAGGGAGCGGAAACGAGCAGTACTTC.

This chain uses TRBV24-1 with TRBJ2-1, with 7 bases matching TRBD1. CDR1 KGHDR and CDR2 SFDVKD come from the germline V gene. The CDR3 is made up of 15 amino acids. V trimming: 6 bases; J trimming: 7 bases; junction bases outside the gene matches: 11. The CDR3 nucleotides read TGTGCCACCAGTCGAGAGGGGGCGAGTAAAAATGAGCAGTTCTTC. Translating gives CATSREGASKNEQFF.

This clone was counted a few times. V is TRBV29-1 and J is TRBJ1-1, with a possible D match to TRBD1 (6 bases). Germline values: CDR1 SQVTM, CDR2 ANQGSEA. This CDR3 is 11 amino acids long. Trimming removed 6 bases from V and 8 bases from J, with 13 bases in between. The CDR3 DNA sequence: TGCAGCGTGGCAGGGGATTCAGAAGCTTTCTTT. Translation gives CSVAGDSEAFF.

Regarding this clone: The sample holds other DNA sequences that translate to the same CDR3. The rearrangement joins TRBV7-3 to TRBJ1-6; D is possibly TRBD1 (6 bases). Per germline, CDR1 SGHTA and CDR2 FQGTGA. CDR3 size: 13 residues. With 2 bases removed from V and 7 bases from J, the gap between germline ends came to 6 bases. The CDR3: CASSLGQNSPLHF. The CDR3 DNA reads as TGTGCCAGCAGCTTAGGACAGAATTCACCCCTCCACTTT.

J is TRBJ2-3 and V is TRBV13, with TRBD2 as a possible D gene (6 bases). The germline V gene encodes CDR1 PRHDT and CDR2 FYEKMQ (reference sequence). CDR3 length: 15 amino acids. V was cut by 3 bases and J by 0 bases, with 10 bases left in between. CDR3 sequence reads: CASSLGGSSTDTQYF. The CDR3 DNA sequence: TGTGCCAGCAGCTTGGGGGGATCTAGCACAGATACGCAGTATTTT.

V and J are TRBV15 and TRBJ1-2; 10 bases map to TRBD1. In germline, CDR1 is LNHNV, CDR2 YYDKDF (reference sequence). The V segment lost 3 bases and the J segment 6 bases; nucleotides outside the gene matches: 10. CDR3 length: 16 amino acids. The CDR3 is CATSSLRDRGVDGYTF. The CDR3 nucleotides are TGTGCCACCAGCAGTCTCCGGGACAGGGGAGTGGATGGCTACACCTTC.

In DNA, the CDR3 is TGTGCCAGCAGCTCATTTAGCGGGTCTTCCTACGAGCAGTACTTC. The encoded protein is CASSSFSGSSYEQYF. The J gene is TRBJ2-7, the V gene TRBV11-3; 7 bases are shared with TRBD2. CDR3 size: 15 residues. The junction had 7 bases not matched to a gene; V was cut back by 4 bases and J by 1 base. Germline V gene sequence: CDR1 SGHNT, CDR2 YENEEA.

On this clone itself: This sample also contains other DNA sequences that code for the same CDR3. The CDR3 loop reads CASSPLLYNEQFF. In DNA, the CDR3 is TGTGCCAGTAGTCCCCTTCTATACAATGAGCAGTTCTTC. The chain is built from TRBV19 and TRBJ2-1; D is unclear. The germline V gene encodes CDR1 LNHDA and CDR2 SQIVND (reference sequence). Trimming cost V 5 bases and J 4 bases, with 9 bases left between them. This CDR3 region has 13 residues.

The rearrangement links TRBV7-2 to TRBJ2-1, with 8 bases lining up with TRBD2. With V trimmed by 6 bases and J by 2 bases, 6 bases remained unmatched. This CDR3 is built from 15 residues. Germline CDR1 is SGHTA and CDR2 is FQGNSA. In DNA form, the CDR3 reads TGTGCCAGCAGAAATAGCGGGAAGGCCTACAATGAGCAGTTCTTC. Residues: CASRNSGKAYNEQFF.

This clone has only a few counts. The chain couples TRBV7-2 to TRBJ1-2, with D perhaps TRBD1 (5 bases). The CDR3 covers 13 residues. V dropped 3 bases and J dropped 6 bases, with 11 bases sitting between them. Germline V gene lookup returns CDR1 SGHTA and CDR2 FQGNSA. The CDR3 region has the DNA TGTGCCAGCAGCTTTGGCAGGGAAGATGGCTACACCTTC. It specifies CASSFGREDGYTF.

The V and J genes are TRBV25-1 and TRBJ2-1; D unclear. The germline CDR1 and CDR2 sequences are MGHDK and SYGVNS. V lost 3 bases and J lost 7, with 10 bases in between. CDR3 length: 13 amino acids. The CDR3 here is CASSEAGGNEQFF. Here the CDR3 DNA reads TGTGCCAGCAGTGAGGCAGGTGGGAATGAGCAGTTCTTC.

The chain employs TRBV19 and TRBJ1-5; D gene ambiguous. CDR1 is LNHDA, CDR2 SQIVND, per germline (reference sequence). Between the trimmed V and J ends, which lost 10 bases and 5 bases, there was a span of 18 bases. The CDR3 runs to 14 residues. In DNA, the CDR3 is TGTGCCACCCATAGTGGAGGAATATATCAGCCCCAGCATTTT. Translating gives CATHSGGIYQPQHF. The full variable domain, completed using reference TRBV19 and TRBJ1-5, is DGGITQSPKYLFRKEGQNVTLSCEQNLNHDAMYWYRQDPGQGLRLIYYSQIVNDFQKGDIAEGYSVSREKKESFPLTVTSAQKNPTAFYLCATHSGGIYQPQHFGDGTRLSIL.

This clone has only one observation. V gene TRBV10-3 combines with J gene TRBJ2-7; perhaps TRBD1 as D (5 bases). Trimming removed 11 bases from V and 3 bases from J, with 11 bases in between. The CDR3 runs to 11 residues. The germline gives CDR1 ENHRY, CDR2 SYGVKD. The CDR3 here is CAAGTGYEQYF. CDR3 DNA sequence: TGTGCCGCCGGTACAGGCTACGAGCAGTACTTC.

The rearrangement uses TRBV19 and TRBJ1-2; TRBD1 matches 8 bases. V trimming: 3 bases; J trimming: 3 bases; junction bases outside the gene matches: 6. The CDR3 runs 15 residues. Germline CDR1 reads LNHDA; CDR2 reads SQIVND (reference sequence). The CDR3 DNA follows: TGTGCCAGTAGTATCCGGACAGGGCGGCACTATGGCTACACCTTC. Protein product: CASSIRTGRHYGYTF.

The chain combines TRBV6-5 with TRBJ2-3; 15 bases line up with TRBD2. The CDR3 contains 15 residues. CDR1 is MNHEY and CDR2 is SVGAGI in the germline V gene. Trimming took 6 bases from V and 5 from J; bases not matched to a gene: 3. The CDR3 sequence is CASSGLAGGGDTQYF. In nucleotides, the CDR3 is TGTGCCAGCAGCGGACTAGCGGGAGGGGGAGATACGCAGTATTTT.

The rearrangement uses TRBV5-1 and TRBJ2-1; 13 bases agree with TRBD2. J lost 8 bases, V lost 3 bases, and 8 bases had no gene match. There are 16 residues in the CDR3. The germline gives CDR1 SGHRS, CDR2 YFSETQ. The CDR3 DNA reads as TGCGCCAGCAGCTCACAACTAGCGGGAGGGCCATATGAGCAGTTCTTC. It translates to CASSSQLAGGPYEQFF.

The genes are TRBV4-3 and TRBJ2-7; 7 nucleotides line up with TRBD2. The V segment lost 0 bases and the J segment 3 bases; nucleotides outside the gene matches: 8. The CDR3 is 16 amino acids. Germline values: CDR1 LGHNA, CDR2 YSLEER. The CDR3 DNA reads TGCGCCAGCAGCCAAGATTGGGCGGGAGACCTCTACGAGCAGTACTTC. This codes for CASSQDWAGDLYEQYF.

The V call is TRBV5-1, the J call TRBJ2-1; 9 bases agree with TRBD2. In germline, CDR1 is SGHRS, CDR2 YFSETQ. CDR3 length: 16 residues. V was clipped by 3 bases and J by 4 bases; unmatched bases: 8. This chain's CDR3 is CASSSSSGSWYNEQFF. For the CDR3, the DNA is TGCGCCAGCAGCTCTAGTAGCGGGAGTTGGTACAATGAGCAGTTCTTC.

This clone was counted a single time. The CDR3 region has the DNA TGCGCCAGCAGTGAGTTGCGTTTTGAGCAGTTCTTC. Residues: CASSELRFEQFF. The genes are TRBV10-2 and TRBJ2-1; D is unresolved. With 1 base removed from V and 9 bases from J, the gap between germline ends came to 7 bases. CDR1 and CDR2 (germline): WSHSY, SAAADI. CDR3 length equals 12 residues.

This chain uses TRBV7-2 with TRBJ2-7; tentatively, D is TRBD1 (6 bases). Germline values: CDR1 SGHTA, CDR2 FQGNSA. The CDR3 is 16 amino acids. V dropped 5 bases and J dropped 5 bases, with 22 bases sitting between them. DNA for the CDR3: TGTGCCAGCAGCCCCCATCAGACAGGAAGGCTTGACGAGCAGTACTTC. Amino acid sequence: CASSPHQTGRLDEQYF.

In nucleotides, the CDR3 is TGCGCCAGCAGCCCTGGGTCGGGGAGGGGGTTGCAGTCCTACAATGAGCAGTTCTTC. Translated, it gives CASSPGSGRGLQSYNEQFF. J is TRBJ2-1 and V is TRBV5-1; D may be TRBD2 (7 bases). Germline CDR1 and CDR2: SGHRS and YFSETQ. The CDR3 contains 19 residues. V lost 4 bases and J 1 base, leaving 24 bases between the germline ends.

The V and J genes are TRBV2 and TRBJ1-2; no clear D gene. Germline CDR1 is SNHLY and CDR2 is FYNNEI. CDR3 length: 13 residues. With 2 bases removed from V and 3 bases from J, the gap between germline ends came to 7 bases. As DNA, the CDR3 is TGTGCCAGCAGTGAAAGGAGAGACTATGGCTACACCTTC. It specifies CASSERRDYGYTF.

This chain links TRBV29-1 with TRBJ2-1; TRBD2 matches 12 bases. CDR3 size: 15 residues. V was pared by 6 bases and J by 7 bases, with 10 bases of the junction left unmatched. The V gene's germline CDR1 is SQVTM and CDR2 ANQGSEA. CDR3 in DNA: TGCAGCGTGCGCCTCCAAGGACTAGCGGGAAATGAGCAGTTCTTC. Encoded protein: CSVRLQGLAGNEQFF.